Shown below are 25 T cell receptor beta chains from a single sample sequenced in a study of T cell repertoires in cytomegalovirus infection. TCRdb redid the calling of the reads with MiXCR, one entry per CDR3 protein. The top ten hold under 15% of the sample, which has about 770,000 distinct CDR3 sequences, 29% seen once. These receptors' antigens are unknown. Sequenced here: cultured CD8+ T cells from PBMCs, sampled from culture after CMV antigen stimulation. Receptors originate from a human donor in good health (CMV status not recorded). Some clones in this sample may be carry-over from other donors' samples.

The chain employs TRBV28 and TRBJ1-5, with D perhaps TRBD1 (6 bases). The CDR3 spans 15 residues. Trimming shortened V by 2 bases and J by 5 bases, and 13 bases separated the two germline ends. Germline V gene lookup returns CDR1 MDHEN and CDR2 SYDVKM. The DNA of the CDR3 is TGTGCCAGCAGTTTACTCAGGGGTATGTATCAGCCCCAGCATTTT. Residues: CASSLLRGMYQPQHF.

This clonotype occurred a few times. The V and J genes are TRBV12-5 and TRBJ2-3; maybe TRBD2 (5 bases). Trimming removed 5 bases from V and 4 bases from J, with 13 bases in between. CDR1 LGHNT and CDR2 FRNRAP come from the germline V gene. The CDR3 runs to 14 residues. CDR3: CASGQRKGADTQYF. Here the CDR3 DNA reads TGTGCTAGTGGTCAGCGGAAGGGCGCAGATACGCAGTATTTT. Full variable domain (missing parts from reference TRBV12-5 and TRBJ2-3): DARVTQTPRHKVTEMGQEVTMRCQPILGHNTVFWYRQTMMQGLELLAYFRNRAPLDDSGMPKDRFSAEMPDATLATLKIQPSEPRDSAVYFCASGQRKGADTQYFGPGTRLTVL.

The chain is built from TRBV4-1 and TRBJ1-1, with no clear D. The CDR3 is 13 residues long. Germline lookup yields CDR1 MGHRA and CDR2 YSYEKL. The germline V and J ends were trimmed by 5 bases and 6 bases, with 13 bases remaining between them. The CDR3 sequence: CASSSTWEAEAFF. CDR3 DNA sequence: TGCGCCAGCAGCTCGACCTGGGAGGCTGAAGCTTTCTTT.

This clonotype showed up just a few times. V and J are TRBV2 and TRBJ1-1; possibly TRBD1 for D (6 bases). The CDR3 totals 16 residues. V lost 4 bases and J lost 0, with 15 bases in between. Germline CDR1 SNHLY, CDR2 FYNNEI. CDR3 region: CASSGTVLTMNTEAFF. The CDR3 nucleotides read TGTGCCAGCAGTGGGACAGTCCTTACAATGAACACTGAAGCTTTCTTT.

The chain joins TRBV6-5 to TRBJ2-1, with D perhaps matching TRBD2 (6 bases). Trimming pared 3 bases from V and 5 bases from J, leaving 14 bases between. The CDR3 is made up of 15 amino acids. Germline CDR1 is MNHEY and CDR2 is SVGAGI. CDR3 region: CASSYRSGVDNEQFF. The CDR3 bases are TGTGCCAGCAGTTATCGGTCGGGGGTCGACAATGAGCAGTTCTTC.

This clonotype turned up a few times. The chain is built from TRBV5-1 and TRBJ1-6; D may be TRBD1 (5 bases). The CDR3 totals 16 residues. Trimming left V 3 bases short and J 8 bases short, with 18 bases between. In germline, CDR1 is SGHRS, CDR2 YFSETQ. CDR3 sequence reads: CASSSAPGNGYSPLHF. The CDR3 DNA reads TGCGCCAGCAGCTCCGCCCCAGGGAATGGGTATTCACCCCTCCACTTT.

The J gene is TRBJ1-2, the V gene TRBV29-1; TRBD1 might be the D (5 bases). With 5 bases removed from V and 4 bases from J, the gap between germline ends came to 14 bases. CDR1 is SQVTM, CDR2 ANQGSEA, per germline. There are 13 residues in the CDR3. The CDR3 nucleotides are TGCAGCGTTCCGGGGCTGGGGGTCTATGGCTACACCTTC. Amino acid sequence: CSVPGLGVYGYTF.

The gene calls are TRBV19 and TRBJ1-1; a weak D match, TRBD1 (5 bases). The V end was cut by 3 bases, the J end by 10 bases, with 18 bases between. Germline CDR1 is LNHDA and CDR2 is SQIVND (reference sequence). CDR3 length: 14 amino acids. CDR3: CASSMRNGVTGAFF. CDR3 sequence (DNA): TGTGCCAGTAGTATGCGGAACGGGGTAACAGGAGCTTTCTTT.

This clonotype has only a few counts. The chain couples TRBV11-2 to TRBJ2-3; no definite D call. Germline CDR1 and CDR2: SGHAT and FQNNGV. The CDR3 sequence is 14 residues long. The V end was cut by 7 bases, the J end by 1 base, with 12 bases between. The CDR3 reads CASNPSLGTDTQYF. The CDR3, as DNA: TGTGCCAGCAACCCCTCTTTGGGCACAGATACGCAGTATTTT.

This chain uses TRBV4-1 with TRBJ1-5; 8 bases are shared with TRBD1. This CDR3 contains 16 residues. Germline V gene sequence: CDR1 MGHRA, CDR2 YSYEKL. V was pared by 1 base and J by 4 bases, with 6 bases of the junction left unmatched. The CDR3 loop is CASSQALDRVNQPQHF. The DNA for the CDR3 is TGCGCCAGCAGCCAAGCCCTGGACAGGGTAAATCAGCCCCAGCATTTT.

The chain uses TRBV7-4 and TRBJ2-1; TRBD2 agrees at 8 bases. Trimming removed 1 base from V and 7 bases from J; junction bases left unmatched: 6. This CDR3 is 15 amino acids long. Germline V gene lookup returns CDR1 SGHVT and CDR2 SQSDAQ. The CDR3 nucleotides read TGTGCCAGCAGCTTAGGCGGGGGGCTTTCGAATGAGCAGTTCTTC. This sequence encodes CASSLGGGLSNEQFF.

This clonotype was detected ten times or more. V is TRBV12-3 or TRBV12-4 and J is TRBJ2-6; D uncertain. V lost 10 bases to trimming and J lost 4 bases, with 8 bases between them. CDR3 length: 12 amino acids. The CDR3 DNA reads TGTGCCACCAGCCCGGGGGCCAACGTCCTGACTTTC. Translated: CATSPGANVLTF.

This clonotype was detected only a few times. CDR3 nucleotide sequence: TGTGCCAGTAGTCCTTCGGACAGGGCCACCGGGGAGCTGTTTTTT. Amino acid sequence: CASSPSDRATGELFF. This chain uses TRBV19 with TRBJ2-2; 8 positions match TRBD1. V shed 5 bases, J shed 4 bases, and the junction held 6 bases outside the gene matches. Germline V lookup: CDR1 LNHDA, CDR2 SQIVND (reference sequence). The CDR3 runs 15 residues.

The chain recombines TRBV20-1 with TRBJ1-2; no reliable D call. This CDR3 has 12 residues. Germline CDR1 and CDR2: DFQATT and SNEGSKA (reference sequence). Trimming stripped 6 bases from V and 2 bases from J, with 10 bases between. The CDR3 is CSASRENYGYTF. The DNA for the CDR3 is TGCAGTGCGTCCAGAGAGAACTATGGCTACACCTTC.

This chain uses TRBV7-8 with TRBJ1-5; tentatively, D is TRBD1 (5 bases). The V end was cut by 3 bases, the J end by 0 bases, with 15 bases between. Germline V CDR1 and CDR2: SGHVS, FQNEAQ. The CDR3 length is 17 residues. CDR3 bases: TGTGCCAGCAGCTTCGGGGGAGCCCCGTATAGCAATCAGCCCCAGCATTTT. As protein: CASSFGGAPYSNQPQHF.

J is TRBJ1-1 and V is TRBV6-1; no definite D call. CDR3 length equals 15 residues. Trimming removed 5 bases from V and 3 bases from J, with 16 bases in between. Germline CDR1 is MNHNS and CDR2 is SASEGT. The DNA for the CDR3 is TGTGCCAGCAGTTACGCAAAGTTTTTGGACACTGAAGCTTTCTTT. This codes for CASSYAKFLDTEAFF.

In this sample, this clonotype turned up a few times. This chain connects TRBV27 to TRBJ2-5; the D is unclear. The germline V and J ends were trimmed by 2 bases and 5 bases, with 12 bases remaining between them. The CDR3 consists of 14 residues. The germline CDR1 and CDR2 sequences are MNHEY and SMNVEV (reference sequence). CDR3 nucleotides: TGTGCCAGCAGTTTAAACTCCCCTCGGGAGACCCAGTACTTC. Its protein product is CASSLNSPRETQYF.

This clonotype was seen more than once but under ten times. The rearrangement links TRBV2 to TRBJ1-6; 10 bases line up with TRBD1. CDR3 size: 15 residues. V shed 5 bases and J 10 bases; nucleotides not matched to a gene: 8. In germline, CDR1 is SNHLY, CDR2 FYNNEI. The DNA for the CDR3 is TGTGCCAGCAGTACGGGACAGGGGTTTTACTCACCCCTCCACTTT. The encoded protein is CASSTGQGFYSPLHF.

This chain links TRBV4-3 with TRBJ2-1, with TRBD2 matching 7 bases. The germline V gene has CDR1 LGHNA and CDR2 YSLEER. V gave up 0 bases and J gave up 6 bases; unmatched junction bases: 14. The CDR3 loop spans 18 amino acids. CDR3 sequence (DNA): TGCGCCAGCAGCCAAGAGGGGCACGGCGGGGGACGGGGCAATGAGCAGTTCTTC. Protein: CASSQEGHGGGRGNEQFF.

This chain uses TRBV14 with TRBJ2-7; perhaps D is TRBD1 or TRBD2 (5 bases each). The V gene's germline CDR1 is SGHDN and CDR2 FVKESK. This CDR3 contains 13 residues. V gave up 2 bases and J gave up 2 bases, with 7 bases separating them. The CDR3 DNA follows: TGTGCCAGCAGCCAACAGGGAGCCTACGAGCAGTACGTC. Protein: CASSQQGAYEQYV.

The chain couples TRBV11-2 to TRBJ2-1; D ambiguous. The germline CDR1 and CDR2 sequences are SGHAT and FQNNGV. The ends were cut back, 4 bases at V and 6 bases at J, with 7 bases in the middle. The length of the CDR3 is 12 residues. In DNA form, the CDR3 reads TGTGCCAGCAGCTCCTCCCCCAATGAGCAGTTCTTC. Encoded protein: CASSSSPNEQFF.

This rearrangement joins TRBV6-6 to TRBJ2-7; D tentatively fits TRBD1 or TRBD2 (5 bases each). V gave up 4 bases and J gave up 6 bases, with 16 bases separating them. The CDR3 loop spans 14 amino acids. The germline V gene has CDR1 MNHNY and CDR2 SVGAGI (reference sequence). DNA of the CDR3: TGTGCCAGCAGTTTCACGGGACGGAGTGGCGAGCAGTACGTC. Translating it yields CASSFTGRSGEQYV.

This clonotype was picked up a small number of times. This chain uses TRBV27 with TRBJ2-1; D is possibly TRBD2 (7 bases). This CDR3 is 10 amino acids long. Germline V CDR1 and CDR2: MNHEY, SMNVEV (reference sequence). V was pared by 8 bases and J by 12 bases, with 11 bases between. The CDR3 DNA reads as TGTGCCAGCTGGGGGGGCTGGCAGTTCTTC. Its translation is CASWGGWQFF.

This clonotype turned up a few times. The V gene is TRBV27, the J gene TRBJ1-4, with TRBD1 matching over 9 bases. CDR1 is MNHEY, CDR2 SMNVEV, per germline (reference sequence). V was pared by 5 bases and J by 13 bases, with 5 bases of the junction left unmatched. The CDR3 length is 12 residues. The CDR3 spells CASSEYRGRLFF. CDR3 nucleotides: TGTGCCAGCAGTGAATACAGGGGGCGACTGTTTTTT.

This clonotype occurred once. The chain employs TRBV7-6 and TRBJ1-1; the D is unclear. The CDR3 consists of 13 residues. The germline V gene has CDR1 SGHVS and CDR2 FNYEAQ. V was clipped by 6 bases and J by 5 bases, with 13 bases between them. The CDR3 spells CASRSEILTEAFF. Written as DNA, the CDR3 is TGTGCCAGCAGGTCCGAGATATTGACTGAAGCTTTCTTT. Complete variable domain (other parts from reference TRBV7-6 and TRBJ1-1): GAGVSQSPRYKVTKRGQDVALRCDPISGHVSLYWYRQALGQGPEFLTYFNYEAQQDKSGLPNDRFSAERPEGSISTLTIQRTEQRDSAMYRCASRSEILTEAFFGQGTRLTVV.